A single TCR beta chain is shown here with its context. Methods used by the authors: Reference gene primer amplification in the assay estimated nucleated cell counts. Clones were sequenced by immunoSEQ multiplex PCR, and TCRdb holds only the in-frame ones, with some missing. From that table come the V and J calls and clone size; the DNA was used to work out D and trimming. The sample shows tens of thousands of clones, around 88% of them seen only once. Looked up from germline, CDR1 is MNHEY and CDR2 is SVGAGI. This CDR3 region has 13 residues. V was trimmed by 7 bases and J by 2 bases, leaving 11 bases between them. This sample is drawn from a study of blood T cell repertoires in COVID-19. On the study more broadly: Donors in the United States, Italy and Spain gave samples during acute or convalescent COVID-19. From T cells, B-cell-depleted T cells, or PBMCs came the material, which was cDNA or gDNA.

The chain links TRBV6-5 to TRBJ1-1; TRBD1 is a possible D gene (6 bases). The clonotype originates from a man between 60 and 75 years old with acute or convalescent COVID-19. The sequenced material came from peripheral blood. The CDR3 DNA follows: TGTGCCAGCAAGCACAGGGACAACACTGAAGCTTTCTTT. It codes for CASKHRDNTEAFF.